This T cell receptor (beta chain) was obtained from a study of monozygotic twins with inflammatory bowel disease. Study outcomes and limitations: Repertoire similarity did not differ between concordant and discordant twins, perhaps due to limited power.

About this clonotype: Its target is unknown.

Per individual sample, eight separate reactions were used to make cDNA. With the 5' RACE reads reprocessed, TCRdb shows one record per CDR3 protein and no DNA. The sample table includes 110,000 to 150,000 distinct CDR3 sequences. Germline V gene lookup returns CDR1 KGHSH and CDR2 LQKENI. The CDR3 length is 15 residues. The TCR comes from a human donor with ulcerative colitis or Crohn's disease, or a healthy co-twin of an affected twin (not recorded which). This chain uses TRBV18 with TRBJ2-1; no DNA is available, so the TRBD2 call from TCRdb remains unchecked. The sequenced sample was blood. CDR3 protein: CASSPRTSGGDEQFF.